This paragraph covers one T cell receptor beta chain sequence. Its antigen is not identified. Germline assignment: CDR1 KGHSH and CDR2 LQKENI. V lost 1 base, J lost 3 bases, and 6 bases stayed unmatched. This CDR3 has 18 amino acids. These data come from a study of cytomegalovirus exposure and HLA in healthy donors. The table came from immunoSEQ multiplex PCR; TCRdb's copy has only in-frame clones and leaves some out. The table lists 120,000 to 150,000 clones, around 88% of them singletons. Study outcomes and limitations: Reportedly, diagnosis of cytomegalovirus status by the classifier showed high specificity and sensitivity.

This clonotype was obtained from a woman between 18 and 29 years old in good health and CMV-seropositive. Specimen: PBMCs. The chain is built from TRBV18 and TRBJ2-1; TRBD2 matches 13 bases. The CDR3 DNA sequence: TGTGCCAGCTCACCACGTGAGACTAGCGGGGGGTTCTACAATGAGCAGTTCTTC. As protein: CASSPRETSGGFYNEQFF.